Listed here are 26 T cell receptor beta chains from one sample, sequenced in a study of CD8 T cells in ankylosing spondylitis. These receptors' antigens are unknown. Study conclusions and caveats: A TCR beta motif of about eight highly homologous variants seemed to mark ankylosing spondylitis blood.

In TCRdb, the 5' RACE reads were re-called with MiXCR into one record per CDR3 protein. Among some 800,000 distinct CDR3 sequences, 12% were seen once, and the ten largest hold approximately 0.46%. The sequenced material came from blood, either unsorted or a sorted T cell fraction (not recorded which). The receptors were gathered from a male donor with ankylosing spondylitis.

This clonotype was seen more than once but under ten times. The rearrangement links TRBV6-2 or TRBV6-3 to TRBJ2-7; D unclear. CDR1 is MNHEY and CDR2 is SVGEGT in the germline V gene. Trimming stripped 5 bases from V and 6 bases from J, with 11 bases between. CDR3 size: 12 residues. CDR3: CASSRLNSEQYF. The CDR3 DNA is TGTGCCAGCAGTAGACTTAACAGCGAGCAGTACTTC.

The genes are TRBV7-2 and TRBJ2-3; 8 nucleotides line up with TRBD1. From germline, CDR1 is SGHTA and CDR2 FQGNSA. The junction had 12 bases not matched to a gene; V was cut back by 3 bases and J by 10 bases. This CDR3 has 15 amino acids. The CDR3 is CASSFQTTGDSPQYF. CDR3 DNA: TGTGCCAGCAGCTTTCAAACGACAGGGGACTCCCCGCAGTATTTT.

This clonotype turned up a few times. The rearrangement links TRBV27 to TRBJ1-6; no reliable D call. Trimming took 3 bases from V and 3 from J, leaving 9 bases between them. The CDR3 sequence is 15 residues long. Germline V gives CDR1 MNHEY, CDR2 SMNVEV (reference sequence). CDR3 sequence reads: CASSFRKNYNSPLHF. The CDR3, as DNA: TGTGCCAGCAGTTTTAGAAAGAACTATAATTCACCCCTCCACTTT.

The genes are TRBV29-1 and TRBJ1-2; unclear D gene. In germline, CDR1 is SQVTM, CDR2 ANQGSEA. The V end was cut by 3 bases, the J end by 7 bases, with 12 bases between. The CDR3 contains 12 residues. In DNA form, the CDR3 reads TGCAGCGTTGAGCTGTCATCGGTTGGCTACACCTTC. Encoded protein: CSVELSSVGYTF.

This clonotype was counted ten times or more. V usage is TRBV12-3 or TRBV12-4 and J usage is TRBJ1-5; TRBD1 might be the D (6 bases). The CDR3 length is 12 residues. The ends were cut back, 5 bases at V and 11 bases at J, with 13 bases in the middle. The CDR3 DNA sequence: TGTGCCAGCAGTCGGGACACATCAGCCCAGCATTTT. Its translation: CASSRDTSAQHF.

This clonotype was observed at least ten times. The chain carries TRBV6-1 and TRBJ2-1; tentative D call: TRBD1 (5 bases). Germline V gives CDR1 MNHNS, CDR2 SASEGT. Trimming shortened V by 6 bases and J by 0 bases, and 9 bases separated the two germline ends. The CDR3 loop spans 14 amino acids. CDR3 loop: CASSRDYSYNEQFF. Here the CDR3 DNA reads TGTGCCAGCAGCAGGGATTACTCCTACAATGAGCAGTTCTTC.

This chain joins TRBV5-1 and TRBJ2-7; D perhaps matches TRBD2 (5 bases). The germline CDR1 and CDR2 sequences are SGHRS and YFSETQ. The CDR3 has 15 residues. V was clipped by 0 bases and J by 2 bases, with 12 bases between them. The CDR3 DNA reads TGCGCCAGCAGCTTGGTGGGCGGGCGCCCCTACGAGCAGTACTTC. Residues: CASSLVGGRPYEQYF.

This clonotype came up a few times. The chain employs TRBV5-1 and TRBJ1-1, with TRBD1 as a possible D gene (6 bases). With 4 bases removed from V and 4 bases from J, the gap between germline ends came to 23 bases. CDR1 is SGHRS, CDR2 YFSETQ, per germline. CDR3 length: 17 amino acids. The CDR3 sequence is CASSPDRATLGGTEAFF. The CDR3 region has the DNA TGCGCCAGCAGCCCGGACAGAGCCACCTTAGGAGGCACTGAAGCTTTCTTT. The full variable domain, its missing parts supplied by reference TRBV5-1 and TRBJ1-1, is KAGVTQTPRYLIKTRGQQVTLSCSPISGHRSVSWYQQTPGQGLQFLFEYFSETQRNKGNFPGRFSGRQFSNSRSEMNVSTLELGDSALYLCASSPDRATLGGTEAFFGQGTRLTVV.

The table lists this clonotype with a few counts. This chain uses TRBV4-2 with TRBJ2-3, with D unresolved. V lost 1 base, J lost 2 bases, and 4 bases lay in between. Per the germline V gene, CDR1 is LGHNA and CDR2 is YNFKEQ. The CDR3 extends over 13 amino acids. The CDR3 protein is CASSQVTTDTQYF. The CDR3 coding sequence is TGTGCCAGCAGCCAAGTGACCACAGATACGCAGTATTTT.

The CDR3 coding sequence is TGTGCCAGCATGGGCAGGGAAATGAACACTGAAGCTTTCTTT. This encodes CASMGREMNTEAFF. The chain combines TRBV3-1 with TRBJ1-1, with TRBD1 as a possible D gene (5 bases). The germline V and J ends were trimmed by 7 bases and 0 bases, with 12 bases remaining between them. The CDR3 consists of 14 residues. From germline, CDR1 is LGHDT and CDR2 YNNKEL (reference sequence). Full variable domain (remainder filled in from reference TRBV3-1 and TRBJ1-1): DTAVSQTPKYLVTQMGNDKSIKCEQNLGHDTMYWYKQDSKKFLKIMFSYNNKELIINETVPNRFSPKSPDKAHLNLHINSLELGDSAVYFCASMGREMNTEAFFGQGTRLTVV.

In its sample, this clonotype was seen a few times. The chain combines TRBV5-6 with TRBJ2-4, with 10 bases fitting TRBD2. Germline CDR1 SGHDT, CDR2 YYEEEE. The CDR3 totals 19 residues. The ends lost 4 bases at V and 1 base at J; junction bases unmatched: 14. The CDR3 DNA reads as TGTGCCAGCAGCCCTTGGACTAGCGGCTCCTGGGGGGCCAAAAACATTCAGTACTTC. Encoded protein: CASSPWTSGSWGAKNIQYF. Full variable domain (missing parts from reference TRBV5-6 and TRBJ2-4): DAGVTQSPTHLIKTRGQQVTLRCSPKSGHDTVSWYQQALGQGPQFIFQYYEEEERQRGNFPDRFSGHQFPNYSSELNVNALLLGDSALYLCASSPWTSGSWGAKNIQYFGAGTRLSVL.

This clonotype was found many times. The chain employs TRBV24-1 and TRBJ1-1; TRBD1 matches at 8 bases. CDR3 size: 12 residues. Germline V lookup: CDR1 KGHDR, CDR2 SFDVKD. V lost 9 bases to trimming and J lost 6 bases; unmatched junction nucleotides: 5. The CDR3 DNA follows: TGTGCCACCGGGACAGGAGGGGCTGAAGCTTTCTTT. The encoded protein is CATGTGGAEAFF.

This clonotype was seen a handful of times. The rearrangement links TRBV20-1 to TRBJ2-7; D could derive from TRBD1 or TRBD2 (5 bases each). The CDR3 contains 14 residues. The ends were cut back, 3 bases at V and 1 base at J, with 13 bases in the middle. Germline V gene lookup returns CDR1 DFQATT and CDR2 SNEGSKA (reference sequence). CDR3 residues: CSASQRGPSYEQYF. In DNA form, the CDR3 reads TGCAGTGCTAGTCAGAGGGGACCATCCTACGAGCAGTACTTC.

In this sample, this clonotype turned up a few times. J is TRBJ1-1 and V is TRBV5-1; no clear D gene. V lost 2 bases, J lost 3 bases, and 5 bases lay in between. The CDR3 is 12 residues long. CDR1 SGHRS and CDR2 YFSETQ come from the germline V gene. As DNA, the CDR3 is TGCGCCAGCAGCTTCGGATACACTGAAGCTTTCTTT. This codes for CASSFGYTEAFF.

The V call is TRBV10-3, the J call TRBJ1-2; D gene uncertain. The V end was cut by 7 bases, the J end by 0 bases, with 6 bases between. CDR3 length equals 12 residues. Per the germline V gene, CDR1 is ENHRY and CDR2 is SYGVKD. The CDR3 DNA reads as TGTGCCATCAAAGATCCTAACTATGGCTACACCTTC. This sequence encodes CAIKDPNYGYTF.

This clonotype has more than one count but fewer than ten. The CDR3 coding sequence is TGTGCCAGCAGCCAACTCTCGGGAACTAATGAAAAACTGTTTTTT. Protein sequence: CASSQLSGTNEKLFF. The V gene is TRBV4-2, the J gene TRBJ1-4; D remains ambiguous. Germline V CDR1 and CDR2: LGHNA, YNFKEQ. Trimming removed 2 bases at V and 1 base at J, with 8 bases between. The CDR3 contains 15 residues.

This clonotype was recorded at least ten times. The chain couples TRBV5-5 to TRBJ2-3; D is ambiguous. The CDR3 contains 14 residues. The germline CDR1 and CDR2 sequences are SGHKS and YYEKEE (reference sequence). V lost 2 bases and J 6 bases, leaving 13 bases between the germline ends. CDR3 nucleotides: TGTGCCAGCAGCTTTACAGCCCTGTGGGATACGCAGTATTTT. It is translated as CASSFTALWDTQYF.

The J gene is TRBJ1-1, the V gene TRBV9, with D perhaps TRBD1 (6 bases). Trimming pared 0 bases from V and 1 base from J, leaving 10 bases between. The CDR3 covers 15 residues. Germline values: CDR1 SGDLS, CDR2 YYNGEE. CDR3: CASSVEWTENTEAFF. The CDR3 nucleotides are TGTGCCAGCAGCGTAGAGTGGACAGAGAACACTGAAGCTTTCTTT.

The sample holds many counts of this clonotype. The V call is TRBV9, the J call TRBJ1-2; TRBD1 aligns across 7 bases. With V trimmed by 1 base and J by 6 bases, 3 bases remained unmatched. This CDR3 region has 13 residues. Germline V gene lookup returns CDR1 SGDLS and CDR2 YYNGEE. The CDR3 sequence is CASSVTGVHGYTF. Written as DNA, the CDR3 is TGTGCCAGCAGCGTAACAGGGGTGCATGGCTACACCTTC.

In this sample, this clonotype turned up a few times. The V gene is TRBV6-1, the J gene TRBJ1-1, with D hard to call. Germline V gives CDR1 MNHNS, CDR2 SASEGT. The V end lost 0 bases, the J end lost 4 bases, and 9 bases lay between the germline ends. The CDR3 loop spans 14 amino acids. DNA of the CDR3: TGTGCCAGCAGTGAAGCCGGGCTCTTCACTGAAGCTTTCTTT. Protein product: CASSEAGLFTEAFF.

This sequence joins TRBV7-2 and TRBJ2-7; TRBD2 agrees at 8 bases. Germline V gene sequence: CDR1 SGHTA, CDR2 FQGNSA. This CDR3 spans 15 amino acids. V gave up 1 base and J gave up 2 bases; unmatched junction bases: 4. The CDR3 sequence: CASSLVVSGAYEQYF. The CDR3 region has the DNA TGTGCCAGCAGCTTAGTTGTTAGCGGGGCCTACGAGCAGTACTTC.

This clonotype was seen a few times. The genes are TRBV7-8 and TRBJ2-3; no definite D call. Between the trimmed V and J ends, which lost 5 bases and 9 bases, there was a span of 27 bases. From germline, CDR1 is SGHVS and CDR2 FQNEAQ. The CDR3 is 17 residues long. The CDR3 bases are TGTGCCAGCAGCCCCGGACCGGGCATGTCCCAGCACGGGACGCAGTATTTT. Its translation: CASSPGPGMSQHGTQYF.

This clonotype was observed a few times. The CDR3 reads CASRRDLSYNEQFF. The CDR3 DNA is TGTGCCAGCCGGAGGGACCTCTCCTACAATGAGCAGTTCTTC. V is TRBV12-3 or TRBV12-4 and J is TRBJ2-1; D is perhaps TRBD2 (6 bases). The CDR3 consists of 14 residues. With 8 bases removed from V and 0 bases from J, the gap between germline ends came to 11 bases.

This sequence joins TRBV5-1 and TRBJ1-4; D perhaps matches TRBD1 (5 bases). The germline V and J ends were trimmed by 3 bases and 4 bases, with 13 bases remaining between them. Germline V lookup: CDR1 SGHRS, CDR2 YFSETQ. The CDR3 consists of 15 residues. The CDR3 DNA sequence: TGCGCCAGCAGCTCGTCCGACAGATTTAATGAAAAACTGTTTTTT. Its translation is CASSSSDRFNEKLFF.

The chain has TRBV14 and TRBJ1-6; maybe TRBD1 (5 bases). The CDR3 totals 13 residues. Trimming took 2 bases from V and 11 from J, leaving 10 bases between them. Germline V gives CDR1 SGHDN, CDR2 FVKESK. CDR3 DNA sequence: TGTGCCAGCAGCCAATCGCAGGGAACACCCCTCCACTTT. Its protein is CASSQSQGTPLHF. Full variable domain (missing parts from reference TRBV14 and TRBJ1-6): EAGVTQFPSHSVIEKGQTVTLRCDPISGHDNLYWYRRVMGKEIKFLLHFVKESKQDESGMPNNRFLAERTGGTYSTLKVQPAELEDSGVYFCASSQSQGTPLHFGNGTRLTVT.

The sample holds a few counts of this clonotype. This chain uses TRBV4-2 with TRBJ2-1; D perhaps matches TRBD2 (6 bases). CDR1 is LGHNA and CDR2 is YNFKEQ in the germline V gene. CDR3 length: 14 amino acids. The V and J ends lost 4 bases and 4 bases respectively, with 11 bases between them. The CDR3 sequence is CASSRPGLYNEQFF. CDR3 coding DNA: TGTGCCAGCAGCCGACCGGGACTTTACAATGAGCAGTTCTTC.